A selection of T cell receptor beta chains follows, all from one sample in a study of cytomegalovirus exposure and HLA in healthy donors. Libraries were prepared by immunoSEQ multiplex PCR; TCRdb keeps only in-frame clonotypes and omits some of them. The sample has fewer than 200,000 clones, nearly 80% seen once. The sample consisted of PBMCs. The origin of the receptors is a middle-aged man in good health and CMV-seropositive. CDR3s include the opening cysteine and the closing phenylalanine or tryptophan. The D gene is left open where the match is weak. Clone sizes are given selectively: once, few, many, or a class where the clone is expanded.

clone_size cdr3_length j_call d_call v_call cdr3_nt cdr3_aa
few 17 TRBJ2-1 TRBD2 TRBV10-1 TGCGCCAGCAGTGAGTCGGCCCTAGCGGGAGAAGGAAATGAGCAGTTCTTC CASSESALAGEGNEQFF
. 17 TRBJ2-5 . TRBV5-6 TGTGCCAGCAACTATGGCGGGTTGACTAGTCCGGGGGAGACCCAGTACTTC CASNYGGLTSPGETQYF
. 15 TRBJ1-6 TRBD1 TRBV30 TGTGCCTGGAGTGCGGGACAGGGGTATAATTCACCCCTCCACTTT CAWSAGQGYNSPLHF
once 12 TRBJ2-7 . TRBV11-2 TGTGCCAGCCACGGGGTTTCCTACGAGCAGTACTTC CASHGVSYEQYF
. 15 TRBJ2-7 . TRBV9 TGTGCCAGCAGCGTAGGAGGCAGCCAGTATTACGAGCAGTACTTC CASSVGGSQYYEQYF
. 15 TRBJ1-6 . TRBV19 TGTGCCAGTAAGGCGGCCGATTTCGATAATTCACCCCTCCACTTT CASKAADFDNSPLHF
. 14 TRBJ2-2 . TRBV5-4 TGTGCCAGCAGCTTCAGGCAGGACACCGGGGAGCTGTTTTTT CASSFRQDTGELFF
. 16 TRBJ2-1 . TRBV25-1 TGTGCCAGCAGTGAATGGGGGCGGAACTCCTACAATGAGCAGTTCTTC CASSEWGRNSYNEQFF
. 15 TRBJ2-3 . TRBV28 TGTGCCAGCAGTTTACCGGGACTCGGCACAGATACGCAGTATTTT CASSLPGLGTDTQYF
. 16 TRBJ2-6 . TRBV7-7 TGTGCTAGCAGCCCGAGTGGGGCCCCTGGGGCCAACGTCCTGACTTTC CASSPSGAPGANVLTF
few 17 TRBJ1-5 . TRBV4-1 TGCGCCAGCAGCCAAGATGTGCAGGCTCGTAGCAATCAGCCCCAGCATTTT CASSQDVQARSNQPQHF
. 13 TRBJ1-2 . TRBV29-1 TGCAGCGTTGACGCTGCCGAGGCTAGGGGCTACACCTTC CSVDAAEARGYTF